This TCR beta chain was profiled in a study of shared clonotypes between healthy human individuals. Across the study: The donor pool was made up of two women and three men aged 18 to 49. Per donor, CD8 memory used one plate, CD8 naive used two, CD4 memory used three and CD4 naive used three.

The CDR3 is 14 amino acids. Germline V gene sequence: CDR1 SGHTA, CDR2 FQGNSA. With 5 bases clipped from V and 5 bases from J, the junction kept 7 bases outside the gene matches. TCRdb's table, derived via immunoSEQ multiplex PCR, lists solely in-frame clones and lacks some. The profile covers fewer than 200,000 clones, with 66% appearing a single time and less than 11% taken by the ten largest. Points from the study as a whole: An expected dependence of interdonor clonotype sharing on sequencing depth was noted. Researchers found naive subsets generally carried larger estimated richness than memory subsets.

Points on this clone: Antigen: not known.

Material for sequencing was memory CD4+ T cells sorted from blood. This sample's subset: CD45RA-negative fraction. The rearrangement joins TRBV7-2 to TRBJ2-7, with 9 nucleotides matching TRBD2. This receptor was obtained from a man aged 25-40 years in good health. CDR3 DNA sequence: TGTGCCAGCAGCCGTAGCGGGAGTGGAAACGAGCAGTACTTC. The encoded protein is CASSRSGSGNEQYF. The full variable domain, completed using reference TRBV7-2 and TRBJ2-7, is GAGVSQSPSNKVTEKGKDVELRCDPISGHTALYWYRQSLGQGLEFLIYFQGNSAPDKSGLPSDRFSAERTGGSVSTLTIQRTQQEDSAVYLCASSRSGSGNEQYFGPGTRLTVT.